The next 32 T cell receptor beta chains were all read from a single sample in a study of shared clonotypes between healthy human individuals (dated by TCRdb to the early 2020s). Libraries were constructed by the immunoSEQ multiplex PCR assay. This immuneACCESS table, as held by TCRdb, lists in-frame sequences with V and J called but not all clones. Of the missing ones, under half trace to an unresolved V gene in checked studies; the others have no known cause. For this sample there are about 2 million clones; around 95% appear just once. Roughly 0.13% of the sample is in the top ten clones. Sequencing was performed on naive CD4+ T cells sorted from blood. This specimen's cell subset or site label, interpreted: CD45RA+ positively selected. The source of these receptors is a young man in good health.

The gene calls are TRBV18 and TRBJ2-2, with 11 bases that match TRBD1. This CDR3 is 17 amino acids long. In germline, CDR1 is KGHSH, CDR2 LQKENI. V was pared by 3 bases and J by 5 bases, with 8 bases of the junction left unmatched. CDR3 sequence: CASSPNTGTGGTGELFF. The CDR3 nucleotides read TGTGCCAGCTCACCTAACACCGGGACAGGGGGGACCGGGGAGCTGTTTTTT.

This CDR3 reads CASTALAGSNIQYF. CDR3 DNA: TGCGCCAGCACCGCACTAGCGGGGTCAAACATTCAGTACTTC. This chain links TRBV5-1 with TRBJ2-4, with 10 positions matching TRBD2. Losses at the gene ends were 6 bases for V and 6 bases for J; bases not matched to a gene: 6. The CDR3 runs 14 residues. The germline CDR1 and CDR2 sequences are SGHRS and YFSETQ.

This sequence joins TRBV6-4 and TRBJ2-3, with TRBD2 as a possible D gene (6 bases). This CDR3 contains 15 residues. V lost 4 bases and J 2 bases, leaving 13 bases between the germline ends. From germline, CDR1 is MRHNA and CDR2 SNTAGT. Here the CDR3 reads CASSVEGTATDTQYF. The CDR3 DNA reads as TGTGCCAGCAGTGTGGAGGGAACGGCCACAGATACGCAGTATTTT.

The CDR3 sequence: CASSQEGSGTTKNIQYF. The DNA of the CDR3 is TGCGCCAGCAGCCAAGAAGGGTCAGGAACTACCAAAAACATTCAGTACTTC. J is TRBJ2-4 and V is TRBV4-1, with D unclear. Germline V gene sequence: CDR1 MGHRA, CDR2 YSYEKL. The CDR3 contains 17 residues. Trimming pared 0 bases from V and 2 bases from J, leaving 14 bases between.

The chain combines TRBV28 with TRBJ1-6, with D possibly matching TRBD1 (6 bases). This CDR3 has 14 amino acids. CDR1 and CDR2 from the germline V gene are MDHEN and SYDVKM. V lost 6 bases, J lost 14 bases, and 20 bases lay in between. The CDR3 coding sequence is TGTGCCAGCAGATCTGGGGGCCTCGTAGAGACCCTCCACTTT. It yields the protein CASRSGGLVETLHF.

The chain combines TRBV5-8 with TRBJ2-3; D gene uncertain. Germline-derived CDR1 and CDR2 are SGHTS and YDEGEE. The CDR3 consists of 15 residues. Trimming removed 0 bases at V and 0 bases at J, with 8 bases between. The CDR3, as DNA: TGTGCCAGCAGCTTGGAGAGCCCTAGCACAGATACGCAGTATTTT. Translating it yields CASSLESPSTDTQYF.

This clone has only one observation. The V and J genes are TRBV20-1 and TRBJ1-2; 8 nucleotides line up with TRBD1. V gave up 3 bases and J gave up 12 bases; unmatched junction bases: 6. Germline CDR1 DFQATT, CDR2 SNEGSKA (reference sequence). This CDR3 spans 11 amino acids. The CDR3 loop reads CSASRQGWDTF. CDR3 bases: TGCAGTGCTAGCCGACAGGGGTGGGACACCTTC.

The J gene is TRBJ2-3, the V gene TRBV7-2, with 8 bases matching TRBD1. The V gene's germline CDR1 is SGHTA and CDR2 FQGNSA. This CDR3 comprises 14 residues. Losses at the gene ends were 5 bases for V and 6 bases for J; bases not matched to a gene: 7. CDR3 protein: CASSRTGLVDTQYF. The CDR3 nucleotides read TGTGCCAGCAGCAGGACAGGGCTGGTGGATACGCAGTATTTT.

The J gene is TRBJ1-4, the V gene TRBV2, with D possibly matching TRBD1 (6 bases). The CDR3 extends over 15 amino acids. The V gene's germline CDR1 is SNHLY and CDR2 FYNNEI. Trimming cost V 9 bases and J 3 bases, with 17 bases left between them. The CDR3 loop is CASTIGQTANEKLFF. CDR3 sequence (DNA): TGTGCCAGTACCATCGGACAGACAGCTAATGAAAAACTGTTTTTT. Variable domain in full (rest from reference TRBV2 and TRBJ1-4): EPEVTQTPSHQVTQMGQEVILRCVPISNHLYFYWYRQILGQKVEFLVSFYNNEISEKSEIFDDQFSVERPDGSNFTLKIRSTKLEDSAMYFCASTIGQTANEKLFFGSGTQLSVL.

The chain recombines TRBV4-1 with TRBJ2-2, with TRBD1 matching over 7 bases. This CDR3 is 15 amino acids long. Looked up from germline, CDR1 is MGHRA and CDR2 is YSYEKL. V dropped 4 bases and J dropped 4; count of bases not matched to a gene: 6. CDR3 sequence: CASSLDRVGTGELFF. As DNA, the CDR3 is TGCGCCAGCAGCCTTGACAGGGTAGGCACCGGGGAGCTGTTTTTT.

Comment on this clone: Other DNA sequences in this sample translate to the same CDR3. The V gene is TRBV5-1, the J gene TRBJ2-7; 12 positions agree with TRBD1. This CDR3 contains 14 residues. Germline-derived CDR1 and CDR2 are SGHRS and YFSETQ. V lost 4 bases, J lost 4 bases, and 3 bases stayed unmatched. The DNA for the CDR3 is TGCGCCAGCAGCCTGGGACAGGGGGCGTACGAGCAGTACTTC. Its translation: CASSLGQGAYEQYF.

J is TRBJ2-3 and V is TRBV7-9, with 10 nucleotides matching TRBD2. V lost 5 bases to trimming and J lost 3 bases; unmatched junction nucleotides: 2. The CDR3 contains 14 residues. The germline CDR1 and CDR2 sequences are SEHNR and FQNEAQ (reference sequence). CDR3 sequence reads: CASSMGLATDTQYF. CDR3 DNA: TGTGCCAGCAGCATGGGACTAGCGACAGATACGCAGTATTTT. The whole variable domain, filled in from reference TRBV7-9 and TRBJ2-3, reads DTGVSQNPRHKITKRGQNVTFRCDPISEHNRLYWYRQTLGQGPEFLTYFQNEAQLEKSRLLSDRFSAERPKGSFSTLEIQRTEQGDSAMYLCASSMGLATDTQYFGPGTRLTVL.

About this clone itself: Other DNA sequences of this sample code for an identical CDR3. The CDR3 spells CAIRGTGVDYEQYF. The DNA for the CDR3 is TGTGCCATCAGGGGGACAGGGGTAGACTACGAGCAGTACTTC. This chain connects TRBV10-3 to TRBJ2-7, with TRBD1 identical over 10 bases. This CDR3 spans 14 amino acids. Trimming cost V 6 bases and J 3 bases; bases outside gene matches: 5. Germline V gives CDR1 ENHRY, CDR2 SYGVKD.

The chain is built from TRBV18 and TRBJ2-2, with D possibly being TRBD1 or TRBD2 (5 bases each). CDR3 length: 15 amino acids. V shed 5 bases and J shed 8 bases, with 18 bases lying between them. Germline lookup yields CDR1 KGHSH and CDR2 LQKENI. Written as DNA, the CDR3 is TGTGCCAGCTCATCTACCGGGGCTGCAGAAGGGGAGCTGTTTTTT. As protein: CASSSTGAAEGELFF.

The chain joins TRBV7-8 to TRBJ2-7, with D perhaps TRBD1 or TRBD2 (5 bases each). The germline V and J ends were trimmed by 10 bases and 6 bases, with 22 bases remaining between them. Germline V CDR1 and CDR2: SGHVS, FQNEAQ. The CDR3 runs to 14 residues. The CDR3 sequence: CAIGAVGFRGEQYF. The CDR3 DNA reads TGTGCCATCGGGGCGGTGGGGTTTAGGGGCGAGCAGTACTTC.

The DNA for the CDR3 is TGTGCCAGCAGCTTAGGAGGGTGGCACAATGAGCAGTTCTTC. Its translation is CASSLGGWHNEQFF. This chain joins TRBV7-3 and TRBJ2-1; D may be TRBD2 (6 bases). Deletions cut 2 bases from V and 5 bases from J, with 10 bases between. The CDR3 contains 14 residues. In germline, CDR1 is SGHTA, CDR2 FQGTGA.

The chain joins TRBV2 to TRBJ1-3; D gene ambiguous. CDR3 length equals 14 residues. In germline, CDR1 is SNHLY, CDR2 FYNNEI. V gave up 6 bases and J gave up 0 bases, with 9 bases separating them. The CDR3 nucleotides are TGTGCCAGCAGCCAACTTAGCTCTGGAAACACCATATATTTT. Encoded protein: CASSQLSSGNTIYF.

The chain uses TRBV9 and TRBJ1-4; D may be TRBD1 (5 bases). Germline CDR1 SGDLS, CDR2 YYNGEE. This CDR3 has 15 amino acids. V was clipped by 0 bases and J by 7 bases, with 13 bases between them. CDR3 in DNA: TGTGCCAGCAGCGTAGATGAGGGACTGGGTGAAAAACTGTTTTTT. This encodes CASSVDEGLGEKLFF.

The CDR3 protein is CASSQPGPGAGELFF. The CDR3 bases are TGTGCCAGCAGCCAACCCGGACCAGGGGCCGGGGAGCTGTTTTTT. The V and J genes are TRBV5-4 and TRBJ2-2, with D possibly matching TRBD1 (6 bases). The CDR3 extends over 15 amino acids. Germline V gene sequence: CDR1 SGHNT, CDR2 YYREEE (reference sequence). The V end was cut by 4 bases, the J end by 6 bases, with 16 bases between.

The rearrangement joins TRBV5-4 to TRBJ2-7, with D perhaps assigned TRBD1 or TRBD2 (5 bases each). This CDR3 has 14 amino acids. Trimming removed 6 bases from V and 6 bases from J, with 19 bases in between. Germline values: CDR1 SGHNT, CDR2 YYREEE (reference sequence). In DNA, the CDR3 is TGTGCCAGCACCAGTCAGGGTAGCGCTGGCGAGCAGTACTTC. Amino acid sequence: CASTSQGSAGEQYF.

As concerns this clone: This sample also contains other DNA sequences that code for the same CDR3. The rearrangement joins TRBV9 to TRBJ2-7; TRBD1 or TRBD2 may be the D gene (7 bases each). Germline V gene lookup returns CDR1 SGDLS and CDR2 YYNGEE. Trimming removed 4 bases at V and 0 bases at J, with 14 bases between. The CDR3 is 15 amino acids. The CDR3 spells CASSPGGVGSYEQYF. Written as DNA, the CDR3 is TGTGCCAGCAGCCCAGGGGGGGTTGGCTCCTACGAGCAGTACTTC.

The rearrangement joins TRBV7-9 to TRBJ2-3; D gene unclear. The CDR3 extends over 17 amino acids. V shed 1 base and J shed 0 bases, with 14 bases lying between them. The germline gives CDR1 SEHNR, CDR2 FQNEAQ (reference sequence). The CDR3 sequence is CASSLVSTSASTDTQYF. In nucleotides, the CDR3 is TGTGCCAGCAGCTTAGTTTCTACTTCCGCTAGCACAGATACGCAGTATTTT.

In the case of this clone: Other DNA sequences of this sample code for an identical CDR3. This rearrangement joins TRBV5-6 to TRBJ2-2; 9 nucleotides line up with TRBD1. V trimming: 4 bases; J trimming: 6 bases; junction bases outside the gene matches: 4. Germline V lookup: CDR1 SGHDT, CDR2 YYEEEE. The CDR3 totals 14 residues. The CDR3 loop reads CASSLDRGSGELFF. CDR3 sequence (DNA): TGTGCCAGCAGCCTTGACAGGGGGTCCGGGGAGCTGTTTTTT.

The CDR3 DNA sequence: TGTGCCAGCAACAGGGTCATGAACACTGAAGCTTTCTTT. Translated, it gives CASNRVMNTEAFF. The chain is built from TRBV2 and TRBJ1-1; D might be TRBD1 (6 bases). The CDR3 is 13 residues long. Germline V gives CDR1 SNHLY, CDR2 FYNNEI. Trimming removed 7 bases from V and 0 bases from J, with 9 bases in between.

The genes are TRBV7-2 and TRBJ2-7, with 9 bases fitting TRBD2. Germline CDR1 is SGHTA and CDR2 is FQGNSA. CDR3 length: 15 amino acids. The V segment lost 4 bases and the J segment 3 bases; nucleotides outside the gene matches: 7. CDR3 sequence reads: CASSSLAGAFYEQYF. As DNA, the CDR3 is TGTGCCAGCAGCTCCTTAGCGGGGGCCTTCTACGAGCAGTACTTC.

The rearrangement uses TRBV5-1 and TRBJ1-2; 7 bases map to TRBD1. The trim removed 5 bases at V and 1 base at J, leaving 5 bases unmatched. Germline assignment: CDR1 SGHRS and CDR2 YFSETQ. This CDR3 has 14 residues. CDR3 coding DNA: TGCGCCAGCAGATCGACAGGGCTTAACTATGGCTACACCTTC. It encodes CASRSTGLNYGYTF.

Points on this clone: The same CDR3 also results from other DNA sequences found in this sample. The rearrangement uses TRBV28 and TRBJ2-7; TRBD1 matches 7 bases. The CDR3 runs to 13 residues. V gave up 4 bases and J gave up 3 bases; unmatched junction bases: 3. Germline V CDR1 and CDR2: MDHEN, SYDVKM. The CDR3 is CASSSGDSYEQYF. CDR3 DNA sequence: TGTGCCAGCAGTTCAGGGGACAGCTACGAGCAGTACTTC.

J is TRBJ1-6 and V is TRBV4-1, with TRBD1 identical over 9 bases. The CDR3 is 15 residues long. The V segment lost 1 base and the J segment 9 bases; nucleotides outside the gene matches: 4. The germline gives CDR1 MGHRA, CDR2 YSYEKL. The CDR3 coding sequence is TGCGCCAGCAGCCAAGGGGGACAGGGTTTTTCACCCCTCCACTTT. Translating gives CASSQGGQGFSPLHF.

This chain uses TRBV28 with TRBJ1-2, with 9 bases fitting TRBD1. The CDR3 sequence is 14 residues long. From germline, CDR1 is MDHEN and CDR2 SYDVKM. After removal of 2 bases from V and 9 bases from J, the junction contained 7 bases not matched to a gene. This chain's CDR3 is CASSLEQGAGSYTF. The DNA of the CDR3 is TGTGCCAGCAGTTTAGAACAGGGGGCGGGGAGCTACACCTTC.

This chain links TRBV14 with TRBJ1-1; D is unresolved. The CDR3 contains 12 residues. Germline CDR1 SGHDN, CDR2 FVKESK. V lost 5 bases and J 3 bases, leaving 7 bases between the germline ends. This chain's CDR3 is CASSYSYTEAFF. In DNA form, the CDR3 reads TGTGCCAGCAGCTACAGCTACACTGAAGCTTTCTTT.

The rearrangement links TRBV11-2 to TRBJ2-7; TRBD2 might be the D (7 bases). CDR1 and CDR2 (germline): SGHAT, FQNNGV. The CDR3 sequence is 13 residues long. V lost 6 bases to trimming and J lost 5 bases, with 14 bases between them. Here the CDR3 DNA reads TGTGCCAGCAGGGGAGGGGGGTCCCACGAGCAGTACTTC. Its protein product is CASRGGGSHEQYF.

The J gene is TRBJ2-5, the V gene TRBV14; D call uncertain. Germline V gene lookup returns CDR1 SGHDN and CDR2 FVKESK. CDR3 length: 12 residues. Trimming removed 0 bases from V and 9 bases from J, with 8 bases in between. Written as DNA, the CDR3 is TGTGCCAGCAGCCAAGACCGGAATGCCCAGTACTTC. Protein product: CASSQDRNAQYF.